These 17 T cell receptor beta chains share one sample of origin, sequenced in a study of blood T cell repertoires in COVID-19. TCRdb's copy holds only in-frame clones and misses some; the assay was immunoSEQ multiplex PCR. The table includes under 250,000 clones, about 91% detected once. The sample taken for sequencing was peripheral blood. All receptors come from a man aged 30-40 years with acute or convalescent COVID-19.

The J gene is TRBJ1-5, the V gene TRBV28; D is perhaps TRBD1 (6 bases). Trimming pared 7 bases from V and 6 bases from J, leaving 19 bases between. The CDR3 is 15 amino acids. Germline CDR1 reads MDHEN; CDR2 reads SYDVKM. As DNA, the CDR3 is TGTGCCAGCAAAGAATCAGGGGTGGGTGTTCAGCCCCAGCATTTT. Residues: CASKESGVGVQPQHF.

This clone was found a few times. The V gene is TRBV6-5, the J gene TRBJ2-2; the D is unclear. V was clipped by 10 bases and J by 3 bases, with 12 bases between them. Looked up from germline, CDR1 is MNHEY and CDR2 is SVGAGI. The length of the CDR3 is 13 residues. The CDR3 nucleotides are TGTGCCACCAAAACTCCACACACCGGGGAGCTGTTTTTT. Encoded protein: CATKTPHTGELFF.

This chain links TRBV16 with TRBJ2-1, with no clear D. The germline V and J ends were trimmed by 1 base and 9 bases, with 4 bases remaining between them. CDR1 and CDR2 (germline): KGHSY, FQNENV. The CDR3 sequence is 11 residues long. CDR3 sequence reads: CASSQFGEQFF. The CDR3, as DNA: TGTGCCAGCAGCCAATTCGGTGAGCAGTTCTTC.

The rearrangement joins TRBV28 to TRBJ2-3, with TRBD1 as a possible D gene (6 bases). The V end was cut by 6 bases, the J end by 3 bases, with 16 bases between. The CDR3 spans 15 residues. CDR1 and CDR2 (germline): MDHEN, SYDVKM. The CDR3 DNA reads TGTGCCAGCAGCTACACAGGGAGAAGTACAGATACGCAGTATTTT. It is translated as CASSYTGRSTDTQYF.

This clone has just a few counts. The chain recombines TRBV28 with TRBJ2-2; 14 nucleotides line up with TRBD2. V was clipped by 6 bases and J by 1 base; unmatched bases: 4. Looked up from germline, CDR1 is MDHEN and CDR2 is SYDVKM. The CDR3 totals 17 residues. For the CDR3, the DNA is TGTGCCAGCAGCCCCGGGACTAGCGGGGGGAACACCGGGGAGCTGTTTTTT. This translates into CASSPGTSGGNTGELFF. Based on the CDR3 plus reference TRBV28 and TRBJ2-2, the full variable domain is DVKVTQSSRYLVKRTGEKVFLECVQDMDHENMFWYRQDPGLGLRLIYFSYDVKMKEKGDIPEGYSVSREKKERFSLILESASTNQTSMYLCASSPGTSGGNTGELFFGEGSRLTVL.

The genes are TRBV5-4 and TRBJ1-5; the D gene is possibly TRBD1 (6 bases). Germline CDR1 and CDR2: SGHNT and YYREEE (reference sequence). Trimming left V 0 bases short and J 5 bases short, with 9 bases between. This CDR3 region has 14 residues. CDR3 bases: TGTGCCAGCAGCTTGGGGGGGCGGGATCAGCCCCAGCATTTT. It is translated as CASSLGGRDQPQHF.

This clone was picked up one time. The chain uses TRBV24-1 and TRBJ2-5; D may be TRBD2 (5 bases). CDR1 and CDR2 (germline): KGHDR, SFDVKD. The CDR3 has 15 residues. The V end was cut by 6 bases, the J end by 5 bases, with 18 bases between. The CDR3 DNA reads TGTGCCACCAGTCCAGGTGAGGGTATTGCGGAGACCCAGTACTTC. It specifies CATSPGEGIAETQYF.

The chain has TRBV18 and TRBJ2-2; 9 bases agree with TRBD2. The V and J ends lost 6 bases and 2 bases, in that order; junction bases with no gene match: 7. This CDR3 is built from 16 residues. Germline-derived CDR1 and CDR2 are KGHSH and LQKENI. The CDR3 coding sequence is TGTGCCAGCTCGGATACTAGCGGGTTAAACACCGGGGAGCTGTTTTTT. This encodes CASSDTSGLNTGELFF.

The CDR3 nucleotides are TGTGCCAGCAGCCCCCAATACACCCCCTACAATGAGCAGTTCTTC. Its protein product is CASSPQYTPYNEQFF. This chain links TRBV7-6 with TRBJ2-1; D gene unclear. Germline-derived CDR1 and CDR2 are SGHVS and FNYEAQ. The V end lost 5 bases, the J end lost 2 bases, and 13 bases lay between the germline ends. The CDR3 is made up of 15 amino acids. The full variable domain, completed using reference TRBV7-6 and TRBJ2-1, is GAGVSQSPRYKVTKRGQDVALRCDPISGHVSLYWYRQALGQGPEFLTYFNYEAQQDKSGLPNDRFSAERPEGSISTLTIQRTEQRDSAMYRCASSPQYTPYNEQFFGPGTRLTVL.

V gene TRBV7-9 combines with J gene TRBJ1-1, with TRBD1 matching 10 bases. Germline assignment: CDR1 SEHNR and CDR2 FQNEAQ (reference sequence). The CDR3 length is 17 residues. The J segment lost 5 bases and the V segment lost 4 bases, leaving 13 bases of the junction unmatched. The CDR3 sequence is CASSYRTGGTRKTEAFF. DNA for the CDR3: TGTGCCAGCAGCTACCGGACAGGGGGGACCCGCAAAACTGAAGCTTTCTTT.

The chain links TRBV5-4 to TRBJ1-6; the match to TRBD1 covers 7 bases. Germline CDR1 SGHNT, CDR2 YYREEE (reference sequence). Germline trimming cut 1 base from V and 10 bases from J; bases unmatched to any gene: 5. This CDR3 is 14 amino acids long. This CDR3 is CASSLTGVDSPLHF. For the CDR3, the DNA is TGTGCCAGCAGCTTGACAGGGGTTGACTCACCCCTCCACTTT.

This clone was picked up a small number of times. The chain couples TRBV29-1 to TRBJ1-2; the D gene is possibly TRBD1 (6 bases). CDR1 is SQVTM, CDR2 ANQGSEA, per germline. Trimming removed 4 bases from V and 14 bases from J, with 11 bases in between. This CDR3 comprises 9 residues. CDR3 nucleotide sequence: TGCAGCGTTGGGGTAGGGGGTACCTTC. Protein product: CSVGVGGTF.

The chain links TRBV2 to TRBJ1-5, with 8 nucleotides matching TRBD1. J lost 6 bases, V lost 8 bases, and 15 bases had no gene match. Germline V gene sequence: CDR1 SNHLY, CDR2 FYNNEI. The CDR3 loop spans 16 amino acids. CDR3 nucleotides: TGTGCCAGCGGCCCGGGCAGGGGGCAGTTGGGTCAGCCCCAGCATTTT. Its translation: CASGPGRGQLGQPQHF.

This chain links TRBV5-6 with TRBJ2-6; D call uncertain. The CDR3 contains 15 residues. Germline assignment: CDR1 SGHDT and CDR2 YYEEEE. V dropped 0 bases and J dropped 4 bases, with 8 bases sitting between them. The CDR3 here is CASSLVGPGANVLTF. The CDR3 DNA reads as TGTGCCAGCAGCTTGGTGGGCCCCGGGGCCAACGTCCTGACTTTC. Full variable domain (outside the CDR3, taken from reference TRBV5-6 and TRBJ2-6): DAGVTQSPTHLIKTRGQQVTLRCSPKSGHDTVSWYQQALGQGPQFIFQYYEEEERQRGNFPDRFSGHQFPNYSSELNVNALLLGDSALYLCASSLVGPGANVLTFGAGSRLTVL.

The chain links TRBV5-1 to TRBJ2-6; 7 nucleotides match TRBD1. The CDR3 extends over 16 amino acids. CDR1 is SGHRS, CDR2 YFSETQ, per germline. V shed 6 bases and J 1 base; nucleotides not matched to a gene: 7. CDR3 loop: CASKGEGASGANVLTF. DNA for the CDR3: TGCGCCAGCAAGGGCGAGGGGGCGTCTGGGGCCAACGTCCTGACTTTC. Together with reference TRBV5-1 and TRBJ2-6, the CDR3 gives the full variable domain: KAGVTQTPRYLIKTRGQQVTLSCSPISGHRSVSWYQQTPGQGLQFLFEYFSETQRNKGNFPGRFSGRQFSNSRSEMNVSTLELGDSALYLCASKGEGASGANVLTFGAGSRLTVL.

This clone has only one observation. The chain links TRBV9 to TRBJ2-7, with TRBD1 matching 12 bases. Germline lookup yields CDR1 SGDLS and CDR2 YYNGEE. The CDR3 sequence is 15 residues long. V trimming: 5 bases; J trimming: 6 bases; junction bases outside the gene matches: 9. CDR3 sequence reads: CASSPGTGGTGEQYF. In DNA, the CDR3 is TGTGCCAGCAGTCCCGGGACAGGGGGCACAGGCGAGCAGTACTTC.

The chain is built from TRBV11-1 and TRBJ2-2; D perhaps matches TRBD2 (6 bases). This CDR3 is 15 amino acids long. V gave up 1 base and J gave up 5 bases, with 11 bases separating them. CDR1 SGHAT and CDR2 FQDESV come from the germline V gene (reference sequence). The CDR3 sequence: CASSLVTGATGELFF. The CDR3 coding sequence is TGTGCCAGCAGCTTAGTGACGGGAGCGACCGGGGAGCTGTTTTTT.